One and the same sample provided the 11 T cell receptor beta chains below, sequenced in a study of response to subunit inactivated influenza vaccine. MiXCR, run by TCRdb on the RT-PCR reads, gives a single entry per CDR3 protein. Here the sample spans 500,000 to 700,000 distinct CDR3 sequences, under 30% being singletons. These data also featured in a second study, about T cells expressing NK-cell markers. According to that study: The cDNA for TCR beta came from 5'RACE template switching with UMIs.

The input for sequencing was CD4+ T cells sorted from PBMCs, taken about 11 days after vaccination. Every receptor here comes from a man aged 50 or older who received an inactivated influenza vaccine.

This clonotype was counted many times. The chain combines TRBV3-1 with TRBJ2-3; TRBD1 might be the D (5 bases). The CDR3 has 12 residues. Germline V lookup: CDR1 LGHDT, CDR2 YNNKEL (reference sequence). The V end lost 0 bases, the J end lost 8 bases, and 6 bases lay between the germline ends. CDR3 sequence: CASSQDQGTQYF. The DNA of the CDR3 is TGTGCCAGCAGCCAAGATCAGGGTACGCAGTATTTT.

The chain combines TRBV6-2 or TRBV6-3 with TRBJ2-7, with 12 bases matching TRBD2. V shed 4 bases and J 4 bases; nucleotides not matched to a gene: 5. Germline values: CDR1 MNHEY, CDR2 SVGEGT. The CDR3 has 15 residues. The CDR3 spells CASSLTSGGPYEQYF. DNA for the CDR3: TGTGCCAGCAGTTTGACTAGCGGGGGACCATACGAGCAGTACTTC.

J is TRBJ2-7 and V is TRBV6-6; D is undetermined. The V and J ends lost 3 bases and 3 bases respectively, with 9 bases between them. Germline assignment: CDR1 MNHNY and CDR2 SVGAGI (reference sequence). This CDR3 is 13 amino acids long. CDR3 loop: CASSYLAFYEQYF. The CDR3 nucleotides read TGTGCCAGCAGTTATTTGGCGTTCTACGAGCAGTACTTC.

In its sample, this clonotype was seen a few times. The CDR3 here is CASSQAWTGNNSPLHF. CDR3 sequence (DNA): TGCGCCAGCAGCCAAGCTTGGACAGGGAATAATTCACCCCTCCACTTT. The V gene is TRBV4-1, the J gene TRBJ1-6; TRBD1 matches at 8 bases. There are 16 residues in the CDR3. From germline, CDR1 is MGHRA and CDR2 YSYEKL. The ends lost 1 base at V and 5 bases at J; junction bases unmatched: 4.

This chain uses TRBV7-9 with TRBJ1-5; D ambiguous. The germline V and J ends were trimmed by 3 bases and 4 bases, with 10 bases remaining between them. This CDR3 is 14 amino acids long. From germline, CDR1 is SEHNR and CDR2 FQNEAQ (reference sequence). CDR3 residues: CASSFDGINQPQHF. The CDR3 region has the DNA TGTGCCAGCAGCTTTGACGGGATTAATCAGCCCCAGCATTTT.

This clonotype was counted only a few times. The rearrangement joins TRBV20-1 to TRBJ2-7; weak D call: TRBD2 (5 bases). With 5 bases removed from V and 4 bases from J, the gap between germline ends came to 18 bases. The germline gives CDR1 DFQATT, CDR2 SNEGSKA (reference sequence). This CDR3 comprises 14 residues. CDR3 in DNA: TGCAGTGCTGAAGCGGTTCCCGGATCGTACGAGCAGTACTTC. Translating gives CSAEAVPGSYEQYF.

In this sample, this clonotype turned up a few times. The chain is built from TRBV10-3 and TRBJ1-5; no clear D. Germline CDR1 reads ENHRY; CDR2 reads SYGVKD. This CDR3 region has 14 residues. The germline V and J ends were trimmed by 2 bases and 4 bases, with 9 bases remaining between them. CDR3 nucleotides: TGTGCCATCAGTGAGAGGGAGGCAAATCAGCCCCAGCATTTT. Its protein product is CAISEREANQPQHF.

The chain is built from TRBV10-3 and TRBJ2-5; tentatively, D is TRBD2 (6 bases). Per the germline V gene, CDR1 is ENHRY and CDR2 is SYGVKD. V lost 1 base to trimming and J lost 5 bases, with 14 bases between them. CDR3 length: 15 amino acids. The CDR3 DNA sequence: TGTGCCATCAGTGAGTTACCTGGACGGGGGGAGACCCAGTACTTC. This translates into CAISELPGRGETQYF.

The chain links TRBV10-3 to TRBJ1-1; 8 bases line up with TRBD1. V shed 7 bases, J shed 11 bases, and the junction held 12 bases outside the gene matches. There are 13 residues in the CDR3. Germline V gene data show CDR1 as ENHRY and CDR2 as SYGVKD. The CDR3 DNA reads as TGTGCCATCACTTCCACCGGACAGGGTGGCGCTTTCTTT. Residues: CAITSTGQGGAFF.

This clonotype was seen a handful of times. The genes are TRBV3-1 and TRBJ1-4, with TRBD1 matching over 7 bases. The germline CDR1 and CDR2 sequences are LGHDT and YNNKEL (reference sequence). Trimming cost V 6 bases and J 8 bases; bases outside gene matches: 6. The CDR3 sequence is 13 residues long. The DNA of the CDR3 is TGTGCCAGCAGTTCCAGGGGGGGGGAAAAACTGTTTTTT. Translation gives CASSSRGGEKLFF.

This sequence joins TRBV6-2 or TRBV6-3 and TRBJ2-1; D is unresolved. CDR3 size: 15 residues. Germline V gene sequence: CDR1 MNHEY, CDR2 SVGEGT. V gave up 2 bases and J gave up 0 bases, with 8 bases separating them. In DNA, the CDR3 is TGTGCCAGCAGTTACGAAGGCCACTCCTACAATGAGCAGTTCTTC. Translated, it gives CASSYEGHSYNEQFF.